Each of the 7 T cell receptor beta chains below was sequenced from the same sample in a study of cytomegalovirus exposure and HLA in healthy donors. The protocol was immunoSEQ multiplex PCR, while the TCRdb copy is restricted to in-frame clones and leaves out a portion. The top ten hold under 25% of the sample, which has about 150,000 clones, 75% to 90% seen once. The sample comprised PBMCs. The source of these receptors is a man between 18 and 29 years old in good health and CMV-seropositive.

The chain carries TRBV11-2 and TRBJ2-7; 9 positions agree with TRBD1. V was clipped by 1 base and J by 0 bases; unmatched bases: 10. The length of the CDR3 is 18 residues. The germline CDR1 and CDR2 sequences are SGHAT and FQNNGV. The CDR3 is CASSLVWGGQGSSYEQYF. The CDR3 DNA sequence: TGTGCCAGCAGCTTAGTATGGGGGGGACAGGGAAGCTCCTACGAGCAGTACTTC.

The chain couples TRBV5-4 to TRBJ2-3, with D perhaps TRBD2 (5 bases). There are 13 residues in the CDR3. Germline V gene sequence: CDR1 SGHNT, CDR2 YYREEE (reference sequence). V was clipped by 4 bases and J by 5 bases, with 11 bases between them. The CDR3 protein is CASSHPEGDTQYF. In nucleotides, the CDR3 is TGTGCCAGCAGCCATCCAGAGGGAGATACGCAGTATTTT. The whole variable domain, remainder taken from reference TRBV5-4 and TRBJ2-3, is ETGVTQSPTHLIKTRGQQVTLRCSSQSGHNTVSWYQQALGQGPQFIFQYYREEENGRGNFPPRFSGLQFPNYSSELNVNALELDDSALYLCASSHPEGDTQYFGPGTRLTVL.

The chain employs TRBV7-9 and TRBJ2-1, with 11 bases identical to TRBD2. In germline, CDR1 is SEHNR, CDR2 FQNEAQ (reference sequence). V shed 2 bases, J shed 8 bases, and the junction held 14 bases outside the gene matches. The CDR3 contains 18 residues. This CDR3 is CASSLKGQRLAGWYEQFF. The CDR3 coding sequence is TGTGCCAGCAGCTTAAAGGGACAACGACTAGCGGGGTGGTATGAGCAGTTCTTC.

This clone was seen once. The chain employs TRBV27 and TRBJ2-5; 7 bases are shared with TRBD2. CDR1 and CDR2 (germline): MNHEY, SMNVEV (reference sequence). CDR3 length: 18 residues. V lost 5 bases to trimming and J lost 5 bases; unmatched junction nucleotides: 20. CDR3 region: CASSPPGGLAGLRETQYF. DNA of the CDR3: TGTGCCAGCAGTCCCCCGGGGGGTTTAGCGGGTCTGCGGGAGACCCAGTACTTC.

The chain employs TRBV15 and TRBJ1-4, with D maybe TRBD1 (5 bases). This CDR3 contains 15 residues. V lost 0 bases and J lost 4, with 9 bases in between. The germline V gene encodes CDR1 LNHNV and CDR2 YYDKDF (reference sequence). CDR3 DNA: TGTGCCACCAGCAGAGACTCGGGGGATAATGAAAAACTGTTTTTT. Residues: CATSRDSGDNEKLFF.

J is TRBJ2-1 and V is TRBV5-6, with D maybe TRBD2 (6 bases). V lost 4 bases, J lost 2 bases, and 10 bases lay in between. Germline CDR1 is SGHDT and CDR2 is YYEEEE. The CDR3 extends over 14 amino acids. CDR3 DNA: TGTGCCAGCAGCGTTGCGGGACCCTACAATGAGCAGTTCTTC. Encoded protein: CASSVAGPYNEQFF.

V gene TRBV7-9 combines with J gene TRBJ2-7; 8 bases are a match to TRBD1. Trimming took 2 bases from V and 5 from J; bases not matched to a gene: 8. The CDR3 has 15 amino acids. Per germline, CDR1 SEHNR and CDR2 FQNEAQ (reference sequence). The CDR3 DNA reads TGTGCCAGCAGCTTATATAGCCAGGGGGCCGACGAGCAGTACTTC. Translating gives CASSLYSQGADEQYF.